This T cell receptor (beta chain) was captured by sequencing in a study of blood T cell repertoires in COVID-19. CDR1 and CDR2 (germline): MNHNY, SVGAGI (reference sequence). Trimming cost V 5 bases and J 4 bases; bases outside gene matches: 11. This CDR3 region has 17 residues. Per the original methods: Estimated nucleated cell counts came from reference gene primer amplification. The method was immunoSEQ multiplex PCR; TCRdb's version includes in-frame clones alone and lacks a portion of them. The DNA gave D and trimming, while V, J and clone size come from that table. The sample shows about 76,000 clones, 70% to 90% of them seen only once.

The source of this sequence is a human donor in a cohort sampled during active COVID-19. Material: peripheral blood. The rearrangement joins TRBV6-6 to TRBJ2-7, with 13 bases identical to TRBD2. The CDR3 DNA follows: TGTGCCAGCAGTCGTACTAGCGGGGGGGCCGTTGGATACGAGCAGTACTTC. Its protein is CASSRTSGGAVGYEQYF.